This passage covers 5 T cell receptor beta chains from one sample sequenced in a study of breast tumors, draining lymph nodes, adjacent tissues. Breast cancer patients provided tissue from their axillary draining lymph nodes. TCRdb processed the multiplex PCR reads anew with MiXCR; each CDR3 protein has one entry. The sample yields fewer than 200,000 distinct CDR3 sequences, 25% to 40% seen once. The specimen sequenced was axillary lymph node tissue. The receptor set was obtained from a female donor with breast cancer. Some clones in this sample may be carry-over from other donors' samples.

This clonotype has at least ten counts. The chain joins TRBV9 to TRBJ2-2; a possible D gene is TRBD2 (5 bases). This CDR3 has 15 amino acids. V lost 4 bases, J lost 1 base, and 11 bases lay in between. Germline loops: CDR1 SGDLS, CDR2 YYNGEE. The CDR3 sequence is CASSPRGGNTGELFF. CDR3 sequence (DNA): TGTGCCAGCAGCCCTCGTGGAGGGAACACCGGGGAGCTGTTTTTT.

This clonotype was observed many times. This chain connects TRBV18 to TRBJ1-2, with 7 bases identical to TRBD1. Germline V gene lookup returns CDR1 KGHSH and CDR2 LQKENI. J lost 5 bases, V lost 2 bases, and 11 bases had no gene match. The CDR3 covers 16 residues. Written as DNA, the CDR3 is TGTGCCAGCTCACCAGGCCCGGGCAGGGGGGAATATGGCTACACCTTC. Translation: CASSPGPGRGEYGYTF.

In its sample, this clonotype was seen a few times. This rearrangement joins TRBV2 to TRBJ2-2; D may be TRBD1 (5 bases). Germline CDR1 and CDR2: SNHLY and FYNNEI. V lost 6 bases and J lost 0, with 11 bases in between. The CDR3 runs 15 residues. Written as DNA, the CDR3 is TGTGCCAGCAGAGAGACAGTCGCGAACACCGGGGAGCTGTTTTTT. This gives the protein CASRETVANTGELFF.

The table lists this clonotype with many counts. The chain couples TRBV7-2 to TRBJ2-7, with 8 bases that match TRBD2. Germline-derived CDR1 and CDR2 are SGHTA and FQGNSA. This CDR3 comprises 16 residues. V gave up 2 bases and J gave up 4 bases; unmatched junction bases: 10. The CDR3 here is CASSLYITSGGYEQYF. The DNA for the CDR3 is TGTGCCAGCAGCTTATATATCACTAGCGGAGGGTACGAGCAGTACTTC.

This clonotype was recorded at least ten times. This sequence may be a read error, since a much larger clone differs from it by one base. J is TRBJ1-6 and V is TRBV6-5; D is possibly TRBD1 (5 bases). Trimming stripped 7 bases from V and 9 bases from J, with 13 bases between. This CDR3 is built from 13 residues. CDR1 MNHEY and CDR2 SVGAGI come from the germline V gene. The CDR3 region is CASTHGGGSPLHF. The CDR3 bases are TGTGCCAGCACTCACGGGGGAGGTTCACCCCTCCACTTT.